This TCR beta chain emerged from a study of CD8 T cells in ankylosing spondylitis. Construction of TCR beta libraries was performed using quantitative 5'-RACE with molecular barcodes. TCRdb processed the 5' RACE reads anew with MiXCR; each CDR3 protein has one entry. The profile shows about 320,000 distinct CDR3 sequences, 11% of them singletons. The length of the CDR3 is 15 residues. Trimming removed 5 bases from V and 2 bases from J, with 14 bases in between. Germline V gene sequence: CDR1 SGHVS, CDR2 FNYEAQ. The sequenced sample consisted of blood, either unsorted or a sorted T cell fraction (not recorded which). The receptor's source is a female donor with ankylosing spondylitis or in good health (not recorded which). This chain joins TRBV7-6 and TRBJ2-3; unclear D gene. Here the CDR3 DNA reads TGTGCCAGCAGCGCCCAACTGGATTCCACAGATACGCAGTATTTT. Its translation: CASSAQLDSTDTQYF.